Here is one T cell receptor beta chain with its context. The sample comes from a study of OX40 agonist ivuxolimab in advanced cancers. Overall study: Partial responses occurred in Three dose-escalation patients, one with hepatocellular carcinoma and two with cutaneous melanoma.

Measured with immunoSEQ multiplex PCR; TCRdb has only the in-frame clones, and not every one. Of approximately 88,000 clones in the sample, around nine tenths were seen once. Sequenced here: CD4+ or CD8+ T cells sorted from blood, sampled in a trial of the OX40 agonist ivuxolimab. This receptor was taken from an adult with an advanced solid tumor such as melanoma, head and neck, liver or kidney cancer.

The CDR3 bases are TGTGCCAGCAGCTTAGGGGGCGGGGGCACCTACGAGCAGTACTTC. Protein: CASSLGGGGTYEQYF. The V gene is TRBV7-2, the J gene TRBJ2-7, with D perhaps TRBD2 (7 bases). The germline V and J ends were trimmed by 1 base and 2 bases, with 12 bases remaining between them. The CDR3 is made up of 15 amino acids. Germline CDR1 and CDR2: SGHTA and FQGNSA. Looking up the rest from reference TRBV7-2 and TRBJ2-7 gives the full variable domain: GAGVSQSPSNKVTEKGKDVELRCDPISGHTALYWYRQSLGQGLEFLIYFQGNSAPDKSGLPSDRFSAERTGGSVSTLTIQRTQQEDSAVYLCASSLGGGGTYEQYFGPGTRLTVT.